One sample yielded the 7 T cell receptor beta chains listed below, sequenced in a study of blood T cells in healthy people across ages. Combining a sample-barcoded 5' primer with a J-beta primer mix, a second PCR ran for roughly 7 to 12 cycles. From the 5' RACE reads, TCRdb called clonotypes with MiXCR, one entry per CDR3 protein. The repertoire consists of 450,000 to 600,000 distinct CDR3 sequences, with around a quarter occurring once and the leading ten covering 3.6%. These data are also associated with another study on T cells of mothers and their children.

Specimen: blood. The receptor source for this set is a boy younger than 10 in good health.

This sequence joins TRBV10-3 and TRBJ2-5; 7 nucleotides align to TRBD1. V was pared by 6 bases and J by 3 bases, with 7 bases of the junction left unmatched. From germline, CDR1 is ENHRY and CDR2 SYGVKD. This CDR3 region has 14 residues. In DNA form, the CDR3 reads TGTGCCATCAGAGAGGACAGGCCTGAAGAGACCCAGTACTTC. Protein product: CAIREDRPEETQYF.

This clonotype has a handful of counts. The CDR3 does not close with the conserved phenylalanine or tryptophan, likely indicating a read error. The genes are TRBV25-1 and TRBJ2-5; TRBD1 agrees at 8 bases. The CDR3 loop spans 15 amino acids. V gave up 5 bases and J gave up 1 base; unmatched junction bases: 6. Germline-derived CDR1 and CDR2 are MGHDK and SYGVNS. The CDR3 loop reads CASSRTGTLQETQYL. The CDR3 nucleotides read TGTGCCAGCAGTAGGACAGGGACTCTCCAAGAGACCCAGTACCTC.

This clonotype occurred a few times. The CDR3: CATSGGRDKPQHF. As DNA, the CDR3 is TGTGCCACCAGTGGGGGGAGGGACAAACCCCAGCATTTT. This chain joins TRBV24-1 and TRBJ1-5, with D possibly matching TRBD1 (6 bases). Germline CDR1 KGHDR, CDR2 SFDVKD. CDR3 length: 13 amino acids. Trimming cost V 5 bases and J 10 bases, with 14 bases left between them.

The chain combines TRBV12-3 or TRBV12-4 with TRBJ1-3, with 7 bases lining up with TRBD1. This CDR3 comprises 15 residues. The J segment lost 1 base and the V segment lost 5 bases, leaving 5 bases of the junction unmatched. CDR3 DNA sequence: TGTGCCAGCAGTCCCTCGACAGGGTCTGGAAACACCATATATTTT. This translates into CASSPSTGSGNTIYF.

CDR3: CASSLARRSTDTQYF. In DNA form, the CDR3 reads TGCGCCAGCAGCTTGGCTCGGCGGAGCACAGATACGCAGTATTTT. The chain recombines TRBV5-1 with TRBJ2-3, with D unclear. The germline V gene has CDR1 SGHRS and CDR2 YFSETQ. The CDR3 runs 15 residues. The V end was cut by 0 bases, the J end by 0 bases, with 8 bases between.

This clonotype occurred a few times. The V call is TRBV7-2, the J call TRBJ1-3, with 8 bases fitting TRBD1. Germline CDR1 and CDR2: SGHTA and FQGNSA. V lost 5 bases to trimming and J lost 3 bases; unmatched junction nucleotides: 12. This CDR3 is 17 amino acids long. The CDR3, as DNA: TGTGCCAGCAGCCCTTATGCCCAGGGGGCGTTTGGAAACACCATATATTTT. Translation: CASSPYAQGAFGNTIYF. Filled out from reference TRBV7-2 and TRBJ1-3, the complete variable domain reads GAGVSQSPSNKVTEKGKDVELRCDPISGHTALYWYRQSLGQGLEFLIYFQGNSAPDKSGLPSDRFSAERTGGSVSTLTIQRTQQEDSAVYLCASSPYAQGAFGNTIYFGEGSWLTVV.

This clonotype has just one count. The rearrangement uses TRBV4-2 and TRBJ1-2; D uncertain. Trimming stripped 4 bases from V and 2 bases from J, with 14 bases between. The CDR3 spans 15 residues. Per germline, CDR1 LGHNA and CDR2 YNFKEQ. The CDR3 loop is CASSPTVVGNYGYTF. As DNA, the CDR3 is TGTGCCAGCAGCCCGACGGTAGTGGGGAACTATGGCTACACCTTC.